A single sample gave rise to the 2 T cell receptor beta chains below, sequenced in a study of blood T cells in healthy people across ages. A sample-barcoded 5' primer and a J-beta primer mix were used in a second PCR of about 7 to 12 cycles. In TCRdb, the 5' RACE reads were re-called with MiXCR into one record per CDR3 protein. The sample yields roughly 1.4 million distinct CDR3 sequences, approximately 59% seen once. The specimen was blood. The receptors originated from a man younger than 30 in good health.

This chain joins TRBV15 and TRBJ2-4; TRBD1 is a possible D gene (6 bases). The J call is doubtful: the DNA matches TRBJ2-7 better. There are 16 residues in the CDR3. Germline loops: CDR1 LNHNV, CDR2 YYDKDF (reference sequence). In DNA form, the CDR3 reads TGTGCCACCAGCAAGGGTACCGGCTGGACAGCCTACGAGCAGTACTTC. Its translation is CATSKGTGWTAYEQYF.

The CDR3 DNA is TGTGCCGTAGGTGGTTCATCGCAGTACTTC. This encodes CAVGGSSQYF. The chain carries TRBV19 and TRBJ2-7; no definite D call. CDR1 is LNHDA and CDR2 is SQIVND in the germline V gene (reference sequence). The V and J ends lost 11 bases and 9 bases respectively, with 14 bases between them. The CDR3 covers 10 residues.